One and the same sample provided the 16 T cell receptor beta chains below, sequenced in a study of blood T cell repertoires in COVID-19. The repertoire was sequenced with immunoSEQ multiplex PCR; TCRdb's copy has only in-frame clones and lacks some. The sample holds 120,000 to 150,000 clones, approximately 85% seen once. Source material: peripheral blood. Source of these receptors: a woman aged 55-70 years with COVID-19, enrolled during active disease.

V usage is TRBV4-1 and J usage is TRBJ1-2, with D tentatively TRBD1 (5 bases). This CDR3 region has 16 residues. With 3 bases removed from V and 2 bases from J, the gap between germline ends came to 16 bases. Germline values: CDR1 MGHRA, CDR2 YSYEKL. The CDR3 sequence is CASSQRTLTENYGYTF. The CDR3 nucleotides are TGCGCCAGCAGCCAGCGGACCCTGACAGAGAACTATGGCTACACCTTC.

V gene TRBV25-1 combines with J gene TRBJ2-7; possibly TRBD1 for D (6 bases). The CDR3 has 13 residues. The V end lost 5 bases, the J end lost 0 bases, and 8 bases lay between the germline ends. Germline assignment: CDR1 MGHDK and CDR2 SYGVNS. In DNA, the CDR3 is TGTGCCAGCAGTCAGGGGACCTCCTACGAGCAGTACTTC. The encoded protein is CASSQGTSYEQYF.

The chain links TRBV30 to TRBJ1-6; possibly TRBD1 for D (5 bases). The germline CDR1 and CDR2 sequences are GTSNPN and SVGIG (reference sequence). The CDR3 contains 14 residues. Trimming pared 0 bases from V and 6 bases from J, leaving 9 bases between. The CDR3 sequence is CAWSVGGANSPLHF. CDR3 bases: TGTGCCTGGAGTGTAGGAGGGGCTAATTCACCCCTCCACTTT. Full variable domain (remainder filled in from reference TRBV30 and TRBJ1-6): SQTIHQWPATLVQPVGSPLSLECTVEGTSNPNLYWYRQAAGRGLQLLFYSVGIGQISSEVPQNLSASRPQDRQFILSSKKLLLSDSGFYLCAWSVGGANSPLHFGNGTRLTVT.

CDR3 bases: TGTGCCAGCAGCTCCCGGGAGCATCTTGAAGCTTTCTTT. It yields the protein CASSSREHLEAFF. The rearrangement links TRBV5-4 to TRBJ1-1; D gene unclear. The CDR3 contains 13 residues. The germline V gene has CDR1 SGHNT and CDR2 YYREEE (reference sequence). V lost 3 bases to trimming and J lost 7 bases, with 13 bases between them.

The table lists this clone with a count of one. The chain employs TRBV6-1 and TRBJ1-5; D possibly corresponds to TRBD1 (6 bases). V lost 6 bases and J 1 base, leaving 16 bases between the germline ends. This CDR3 region has 16 residues. Per germline, CDR1 MNHNS and CDR2 SASEGT. The CDR3 here is CASSEMGHGSNQPQHF. Here the CDR3 DNA reads TGTGCCAGCAGCGAAATGGGACACGGGAGCAATCAGCCCCAGCATTTT.

V usage is TRBV5-1 and J usage is TRBJ2-1, with TRBD2 matching over 9 bases. J was trimmed by 3 bases and V by 4 bases; bases with no gene match: 5. Germline loops: CDR1 SGHRS, CDR2 YFSETQ. The CDR3 is 15 residues long. The CDR3 region has the DNA TGCGCCAGCAGCACCGGGACTAGCAACTACAATGAGCAGTTCTTC. This codes for CASSTGTSNYNEQFF.

The rearrangement uses TRBV6-6 and TRBJ1-4; D is unclear. V lost 6 bases, J lost 4 bases, and 15 bases lay in between. Per germline, CDR1 MNHNY and CDR2 SVGAGI (reference sequence). CDR3 length: 15 amino acids. The CDR3 DNA is TGTGCCAGCAGCCAATCCGGGTCCAGTAATGAAAAACTGTTTTTT. It codes for CASSQSGSSNEKLFF.

V is TRBV2 and J is TRBJ1-6; TRBD1 aligns across 8 bases. The length of the CDR3 is 15 residues. The germline V gene has CDR1 SNHLY and CDR2 FYNNEI. The V gene end was trimmed by 3 bases and the J gene end by 7 bases; junction bases not matched to a gene: 5. The CDR3 sequence: CASSDRQGKNSPLHF. The CDR3 region has the DNA TGTGCCAGCAGTGACCGACAGGGGAAAAATTCACCCCTCCACTTT.

This rearrangement joins TRBV10-3 to TRBJ2-1; TRBD2 aligns across 7 bases. There are 15 residues in the CDR3. J was trimmed by 7 bases and V by 4 bases; bases with no gene match: 10. CDR1 is ENHRY, CDR2 SYGVKD, per germline. In nucleotides, the CDR3 is TGTGCCATCAGTGTTGGGGGGGAACCCGGGAATGAGCAGTTCTTC. Translation gives CAISVGGEPGNEQFF.

This chain connects TRBV10-2 to TRBJ1-1, with D possibly being TRBD1 (6 bases). This CDR3 region has 13 residues. Deletions cut 6 bases from V and 8 bases from J, with 16 bases between. Germline loops: CDR1 WSHSY, CDR2 SAAADI. CDR3 DNA sequence: TGCGCCAGCAGAAACAGGGAGCGGGGGGAAGCTTTCTTT. Residues: CASRNRERGEAFF.

This chain joins TRBV24-1 and TRBJ1-5, with 7 nucleotides matching TRBD1. This CDR3 spans 14 amino acids. V shed 4 bases and J 5 bases; nucleotides not matched to a gene: 4. Germline assignment: CDR1 KGHDR and CDR2 SFDVKD. CDR3 sequence (DNA): TGTGCCACCAGTGAGGCAGACAGGGATCAGCCCCAGCATTTT. This gives the protein CATSEADRDQPQHF.

This chain links TRBV7-9 with TRBJ1-2; 7 nucleotides align to TRBD1. The junction had 15 bases not matched to a gene; V was cut back by 2 bases and J by 0 bases. Per germline, CDR1 SEHNR and CDR2 FQNEAQ (reference sequence). This CDR3 is 19 amino acids long. This chain's CDR3 is CASSLKLGGGSLANYGYTF. The CDR3 DNA reads as TGTGCCAGCAGCTTAAAACTTGGAGGGGGCTCATTAGCTAACTATGGCTACACCTTC.

This clone has just one count. The chain joins TRBV5-6 to TRBJ2-3; D gene unclear. CDR1 and CDR2 from the germline V gene are SGHDT and YYEEEE. V lost 3 bases and J 5 bases, leaving 13 bases between the germline ends. The CDR3 spans 14 residues. The CDR3 spells CASSSLVAKDTQYF. In nucleotides, the CDR3 is TGTGCCAGCAGCTCTTTGGTAGCAAAAGATACGCAGTATTTT.

In its sample, this clone was seen once. The J gene is TRBJ1-4, the V gene TRBV9; D is unresolved. Germline values: CDR1 SGDLS, CDR2 YYNGEE. This CDR3 region has 12 residues. V was trimmed by 4 bases and J by 6 bases, leaving 7 bases between them. The CDR3 DNA reads TGTGCCAGCAGCCTTGCGGATGAAAAACTGTTTTTT. This sequence encodes CASSLADEKLFF.

The J gene is TRBJ1-1, the V gene TRBV29-1; D not resolved. CDR3 size: 12 residues. CDR1 is SQVTM and CDR2 is ANQGSEA in the germline V gene. V lost 3 bases, J lost 4 bases, and 9 bases lay in between. The CDR3 sequence is CSVELGVTEAFF. The DNA of the CDR3 is TGCAGCGTTGAGCTAGGTGTCACTGAAGCTTTCTTT.

Here the CDR3 reads CASSETGRNTEAFF. DNA of the CDR3: TGTGCCAGCAGTGAAACAGGGAGGAACACTGAAGCTTTCTTT. This chain joins TRBV25-1 and TRBJ1-1; the D gene is possibly TRBD1 (6 bases). In germline, CDR1 is MGHDK, CDR2 SYGVNS. V lost 2 bases and J 1 base, leaving 8 bases between the germline ends. The CDR3 is made up of 14 amino acids.